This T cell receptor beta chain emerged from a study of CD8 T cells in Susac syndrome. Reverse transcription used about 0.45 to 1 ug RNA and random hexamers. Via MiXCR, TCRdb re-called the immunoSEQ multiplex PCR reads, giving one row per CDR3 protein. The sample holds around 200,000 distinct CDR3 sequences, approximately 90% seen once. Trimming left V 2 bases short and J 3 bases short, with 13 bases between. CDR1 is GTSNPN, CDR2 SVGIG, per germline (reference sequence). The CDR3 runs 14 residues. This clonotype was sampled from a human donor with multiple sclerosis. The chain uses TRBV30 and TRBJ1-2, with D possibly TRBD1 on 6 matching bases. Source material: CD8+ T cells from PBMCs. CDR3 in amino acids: CAWSWGPTDYGYTF. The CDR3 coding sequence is TGTGCCTGGAGTTGGGGGCCAACCGACTATGGCTACACCTTC.